Sequencing of this T cell receptor (beta chain) was carried out in a study of OX40 agonist ivuxolimab in advanced cancers. The overall study: Dose-escalation patients had hepatocellular carcinoma, melanoma, renal cell or head and neck cancer. Antecedent anti-PD-1, anti-PD-L1 or anti-CTLA-4 therapy was permissible, with around 40% having received some. Among those treated, three patients had partial responses, one with hepatocellular carcinoma and two with cutaneous melanoma.

Concerning this clone itself: Its antigen is not known.

Using immunoSEQ multiplex PCR, the repertoire was profiled, and TCRdb retains in-frame clones only, with some absent. The sample has about 22,000 clones; around nine tenths are singletons. Study-level findings and limits: Doses of 0.1 to 3.0 mg/kg were accompanied by clonal expansion of CD4+ and CD8+ blood T cells by week 6.

The TCR sequence derives from an adult with an advanced solid tumor such as melanoma, head and neck, liver or kidney cancer. The sample was CD4+ or CD8+ T cells sorted from blood, taken in a trial of the OX40 agonist ivuxolimab.

The CDR3 region is CASSLYPGTTYNEQFF. The CDR3 DNA follows: TGTGCCAGCAGTTTATATCCGGGGACCACCTACAATGAGCAGTTCTTC. The rearrangement joins TRBV27 to TRBJ2-1; D tentatively fits TRBD1 or TRBD2 (5 bases each). This CDR3 spans 16 amino acids. Germline CDR1 MNHEY, CDR2 SMNVEV (reference sequence). V was pared by 1 base and J by 2 bases, with 12 bases between.